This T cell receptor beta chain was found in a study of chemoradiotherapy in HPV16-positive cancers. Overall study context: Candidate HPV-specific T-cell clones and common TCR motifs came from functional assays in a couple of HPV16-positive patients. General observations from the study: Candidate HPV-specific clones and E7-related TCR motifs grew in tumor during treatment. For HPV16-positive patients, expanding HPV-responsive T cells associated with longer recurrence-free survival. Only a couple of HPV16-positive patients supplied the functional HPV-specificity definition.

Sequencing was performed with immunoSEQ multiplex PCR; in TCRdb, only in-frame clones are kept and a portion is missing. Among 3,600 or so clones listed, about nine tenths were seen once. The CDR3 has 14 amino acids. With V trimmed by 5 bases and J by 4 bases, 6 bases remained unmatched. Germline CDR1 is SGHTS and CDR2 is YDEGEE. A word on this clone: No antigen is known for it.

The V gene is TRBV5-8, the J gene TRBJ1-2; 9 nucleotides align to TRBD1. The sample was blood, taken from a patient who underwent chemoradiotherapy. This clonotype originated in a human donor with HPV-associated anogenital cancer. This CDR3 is CASRQGARVYGYTF. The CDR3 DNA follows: TGTGCCAGCAGACAGGGGGCTCGGGTCTATGGCTACACCTTC.